Shown below are 9 T cell receptor beta chains from a single sample sequenced in a study of T cell changes during pregnancy in multiple sclerosis (dated by TCRdb to between 2017 and 2020). The library was made by the immunoSEQ multiplex PCR assay. TCRdb mirrors the immuneACCESS table, restricted to in-frame sequences. Some clones are absent from its copies; in checked studies, under half trace to an unresolved V gene, and the reason for the others is unknown. Here the sample has 60,000 or so clones; about nine tenths occur a single time. The top ten clonotypes cover about 2% of the sample. Sample: peripheral blood, taken in the second trimester of pregnancy. The source of these receptors is a female donor in good health, enrolled as a control in a pregnancy study.

The CDR3 DNA is TGTGCCAGCAGTGATTTGATCAGGGGGCGAGTTGGCTACACCTTC. Protein: CASSDLIRGRVGYTF. The V call is TRBV6-1, the J call TRBJ1-2; 8 nucleotides match TRBD1. J lost 7 bases, V lost 3 bases, and 10 bases had no gene match. Germline V CDR1 and CDR2: MNHNS, SASEGT. The CDR3 sequence is 15 residues long.

The rearrangement uses TRBV9 and TRBJ2-7; 8 bases align to TRBD2. This CDR3 contains 13 residues. CDR1 and CDR2 (germline): SGDLS, YYNGEE. After removal of 4 bases from V and 5 bases from J, the junction contained 5 bases not matched to a gene. In nucleotides, the CDR3 is TGTGCCAGCAGCCCCCGGGGGGGGAACGAGCAGTACTTC. As protein: CASSPRGGNEQYF. The full variable domain, completed using reference TRBV9 and TRBJ2-7, is DSGVTQTPKHLITATGQRVTLRCSPRSGDLSVYWYQQSLDQGLQFLIQYYNGEERAKGNILERFSAQQFPDLHSELNLSSLELGDSALYFCASSPRGGNEQYFGPGTRLTVT.

The chain employs TRBV2 and TRBJ2-1; 12 bases line up with TRBD2. After removal of 8 bases from V and 7 bases from J, the junction contained 6 bases not matched to a gene. There are 14 residues in the CDR3. Germline loops: CDR1 SNHLY, CDR2 FYNNEI. CDR3 loop: CASERGLAGNEQFF. DNA of the CDR3: TGTGCCAGCGAGCGCGGACTAGCGGGAAATGAGCAGTTCTTC. The full variable domain, its missing parts supplied by reference TRBV2 and TRBJ2-1, is EPEVTQTPSHQVTQMGQEVILRCVPISNHLYFYWYRQILGQKVEFLVSFYNNEISEKSEIFDDQFSVERPDGSNFTLKIRSTKLEDSAMYFCASERGLAGNEQFFGPGTRLTVL.

The chain employs TRBV9 and TRBJ2-7, with D perhaps TRBD1 (6 bases). The CDR3 spans 13 residues. V gave up 6 bases and J gave up 2 bases, with 12 bases separating them. Germline-derived CDR1 and CDR2 are SGDLS and YYNGEE. CDR3 residues: CASKGQETYEQYF. The CDR3, as DNA: TGTGCCAGCAAGGGACAAGAGACCTACGAGCAGTACTTC.

The chain carries TRBV27 and TRBJ2-1; 16 bases match TRBD2. Germline V gene sequence: CDR1 MNHEY, CDR2 SMNVEV (reference sequence). Losses at the gene ends were 1 base for V and 5 bases for J; bases not matched to a gene: 2. This CDR3 is built from 17 residues. The CDR3 DNA sequence: TGTGCCAGCAGTTTATTGGGACTAGCGGGGGGGAACAATGAGCAGTTCTTC. This encodes CASSLLGLAGGNNEQFF.

This clone was recorded once. The genes are TRBV18 and TRBJ2-7; D remains unclear. CDR1 KGHSH and CDR2 LQKENI come from the germline V gene. V lost 0 bases to trimming and J lost 1 base, with 10 bases between them. This CDR3 contains 15 residues. CDR3 region: CASSPPNPISYEQYF. For the CDR3, the DNA is TGTGCCAGCTCACCACCGAACCCTATTTCCTACGAGCAGTACTTC.

The rearrangement joins TRBV5-1 to TRBJ2-5, with 9 bases identical to TRBD2. J lost 3 bases, V lost 0 bases, and 3 bases had no gene match. Germline CDR1 is SGHRS and CDR2 is YFSETQ. This CDR3 is 15 amino acids long. The CDR3 nucleotides are TGCGCCAGCAGCTTGGTTAGCGGGGGAGAAGAGACCCAGTACTTC. It is translated as CASSLVSGGEETQYF. Drawing the rest from reference TRBV5-1 and TRBJ2-5, the complete variable domain is KAGVTQTPRYLIKTRGQQVTLSCSPISGHRSVSWYQQTPGQGLQFLFEYFSETQRNKGNFPGRFSGRQFSNSRSEMNVSTLELGDSALYLCASSLVSGGEETQYFGPGTRLLVL.

This chain joins TRBV27 and TRBJ1-2, with 8 bases lining up with TRBD1. The CDR3 spans 12 residues. Unmatched junction bases numbered 7, after V lost 8 bases and J lost 8 bases. Germline V CDR1 and CDR2: MNHEY, SMNVEV (reference sequence). CDR3 sequence reads: CASSGQGYGYTF. CDR3 bases: TGTGCCAGCTCAGGACAGGGATACGGCTACACCTTC.

The chain employs TRBV2 and TRBJ1-5, with TRBD1 identical over 8 bases. The CDR3 totals 15 residues. V trimming: 1 base; J trimming: 6 bases; junction bases outside the gene matches: 5. CDR1 SNHLY and CDR2 FYNNEI come from the germline V gene. As DNA, the CDR3 is TGTGCCAGCAGTGAAGGGACAGGGTTCAGTCAGCCCCAGCATTTT. Its protein product is CASSEGTGFSQPQHF.